This entry concerns a single T cell receptor (beta chain). The antigen is unknown. Germline loops: CDR1 SGHAT, CDR2 FQNNGV. This CDR3 comprises 14 residues. Trimming removed 2 bases from V and 10 bases from J; junction bases left unmatched: 8. The method was immunoSEQ multiplex PCR; TCRdb's version includes in-frame clones alone and lacks a portion of them. The table shows over 130,000 clones, with more than 75% occurring only once. The sample originates from a study of cytotoxic CD8 clonotypes in ibrutinib-treated CLL. About the research overall: The patient breakdown showed more than nine relapsed/refractory and approximately 15 treatment-naive cases, with under 18 IGHV unmutated. Mean productive templates were about 260,000; mean productive rearrangements were 94,082. Study-wide findings and caveats: Sustained-remission and progressing patients had unequal sampling times. Public clonotypes (which were uncommon) either contracted or remained stable on treatment.

Sequenced material: PBMCs, taken after 36 months of ibrutinib treatment. The chain combines TRBV11-2 with TRBJ2-1; 7 bases are a match to TRBD1. The clonotype comes from a human donor with chronic lymphocytic leukemia. The CDR3 DNA follows: TGTGCCAGCAGCTTAATGGAGACAGGGACCGAGCAGTTCTTC. Its protein product is CASSLMETGTEQFF.